These 4 T cell receptor beta chains originate from one sample sequenced in a study of T cells in Graves' hyperthyroidism and ophthalmopathy (dated by TCRdb to between 2017 and 2020). Library prep was done by multiplex PCR. The sequencer was an Illumina HiSeq 2000. The TCR beta CDR3 regions were amplified from the RNA transcripts. The TCR CDR3 was subjected to a first round of RT-PCR using the HTBI primer set and the Qiagen OneStep RT-PCR kit. Through fastp at Q25 and MiXCR, TCRdb rebuilt clones from the public reads, retaining in-frame beta chains. CDR3 protein sequences are deduplicated, and each keeps its most common genes and DNA. In this sample the table shows hundreds of thousands of distinct CDR3 sequences, more than 30% of which occur a single time. 7.5% to 9.5% of the sample lies in the top ten. What was sequenced was blood. All receptors come from a man between 18 and 29 years old with Graves' hyperthyroidism.

This clonotype was observed a handful of times. The chain uses TRBV3-1 and TRBJ1-2; tentative D call: TRBD1 (5 bases). CDR1 is LGHDT and CDR2 is YNNKEL in the germline V gene (reference sequence). This CDR3 region has 12 residues. V shed 4 bases and J shed 10 bases, with 13 bases lying between them. The CDR3 DNA follows: TGTGCCAGCAGCCGTCCTCAGGGCTACTACACCTTC. Translation gives CASSRPQGYYTF.

As regards this clonotype: An end of the junction does not agree with germline; a read error may underlie this. The J gene is TRBJ1-4, the V gene TRBV7-9; D is unresolved. The germline CDR1 and CDR2 sequences are SEHNR and FQNEAQ (reference sequence). The CDR3 runs to 18 residues. The CDR3 reads CASSLSPHPLGGDERLFF. DNA for the CDR3: TGTGCCAGCAGCTTAAGCCCCCATCCCCTGGGAGGCGATGAAAGACTGTTTTTT.

The rearrangement uses TRBV2 and TRBJ1-1; D unclear. CDR1 SNHLY and CDR2 FYNNEI come from the germline V gene. This CDR3 contains 14 residues. The ends were cut back, 4 bases at V and 3 bases at J, with 12 bases in the middle. The CDR3 here is CASSALRVDTEAFF. CDR3 nucleotide sequence: TGTGCCAGCAGTGCCTTGCGGGTAGACACTGAAGCTTTCTTT.

The chain couples TRBV10-1 to TRBJ2-7, with D possibly matching TRBD1 (5 bases). The V and J ends lost 0 bases and 3 bases respectively, with 15 bases between them. Germline V lookup: CDR1 WNHNN, CDR2 SYGVQD (reference sequence). This CDR3 is 16 amino acids long. The CDR3 reads CASSESGQVVHYEQYF. In DNA form, the CDR3 reads TGCGCCAGCAGTGAGTCGGGGCAGGTCGTTCACTACGAGCAGTACTTC.